The rows below give T cell receptor beta chains drawn from one sample of a study of blood T cells in healthy people across ages. MiXCR was run by TCRdb on the 5' RACE reads, yielding one entry per CDR3 protein. The sample includes roughly 700,000 distinct CDR3 sequences, roughly 49% of them seen just once. The sequencing sample was made of blood. The receptors come from a woman in her sixties in good health. The CDR3 runs from the conserved cysteine through the conserved F or W. A D gene is named only where the DNA matches it firmly. Some rows mark clone size as missing; the rest say once, few, many or name a class of expanded clone.

j_call v_call d_call clone_size cdr3_nt cdr3_aa
TRBJ1-2 TRBV29-1 TRBD1 many TGCAGCACTAGGACAGGGTCGGACTATGGCTACACCTTC CSTRTGSDYGYTF
TRBJ2-1 TRBV27 - - TGTGCCAGCAGTTTGGTCCCCCCCGCCTACAATGAGCAGTTCTTC CASSLVPPAYNEQFF
TRBJ1-1 TRBV20-1 - few TGCAGTGCTAGATCCCCACGGGGCAACACTGAAGCTTTCTTT CSARSPRGNTEAFF
TRBJ2-7 TRBV28 TRBD1 once TGTGCCGGCAGCGACAGGGGCGAGCAGTACTTC CAGSDRGEQYF
TRBJ2-3 TRBV5-1 - - TGCGCCAGCAGCTCCACATTCGGCGGCTTCTTCACAGATACGCAGTATTTT CASSSTFGGFFTDTQYF
TRBJ2-7 TRBV15 - - TGTGCCACCAGCAGACCTCTTGACGGCTCCTACGAGCAGTACTTC CATSRPLDGSYEQYF
TRBJ2-5 TRBV24-1 - - TGTGCCACCAGTGATTTGGTTTGTACGTTGTTGACCCAGTACTTC CATSDLVCTLLTQYF
TRBJ1-1 TRBV2 - - TGTGCCAGCAGTGAAGCAGGGAGAAACACTGAAGCTTTCTTT CASSEAGRNTEAFF
TRBJ2-1 TRBV12-3/TRBV12-4 - - TGTGCCAGCAGTTTCGGACAGTTCCACAATGAGCAGTTCTTC CASSFGQFHNEQFF
TRBJ1-6 TRBV7-3 TRBD1 - TGTGCCAGCAGTATGGACAGGGATTCACCCCTCCACTTT CASSMDRDSPLHF
TRBJ2-1 TRBV7-9 - few TGTGCCAGCAGCTTGTGGAAGCGGTCAACCTACAATGAGCAGTTCTTC CASSLWKRSTYNEQFF
TRBJ2-7 TRBV20-1 TRBD2 few TGCAGTGCCGATGGACTAGGCGACGAGCAGTACTTC CSADGLGDEQYF
TRBJ2-1 TRBV10-3 TRBD2 - TGTGCCACCGGCGGACTAGCGGGAGGTGCCAATGAGCAGTTCTTC CATGGLAGGANEQFF
TRBJ1-2 TRBV11-2 - few TGTGCCAGCAGCCGCCTGGGCAAAGGCTACACCTTC CASSRLGKGYTF
TRBJ2-1 TRBV7-2 TRBD2 many TGTGCCAGCAGCTTCCGCCGGGGGGCAGCGGGAGGTTGGAATGAGCAGTTCTTC CASSFRRGAAGGWNEQFF
TRBJ2-1 TRBV29-1 TRBD1 - TGCAGCGTCCAAGGATACGGGACAGGGGGCCGGAATGAGCAGTTCTTC CSVQGYGTGGRNEQFF
TRBJ2-1 TRBV12-3/TRBV12-4 TRBD1 - TGTGCCATAAGGGGGACAGGGGTTGCCAATGAGCAGTTCTTC CAIRGTGVANEQFF
TRBJ1-5 TRBV2 TRBD1 few TGTGCCAGCAGTGAATGGGGACAGAGCGGTCAGCCCCAGCATTTT CASSEWGQSGQPQHF
TRBJ2-7 TRBV15 TRBD2 - TGTGCCACCAGCAGTCGAGCGGGAGGGGCGTACTTC CATSSRAGGAYF
TRBJ1-2 TRBV28 TRBD1 - TGTGCCAGCAGCGGGACAGCCCGGAACTATGGCTACACCTTC CASSGTARNYGYTF
TRBJ2-1 TRBV5-6 TRBD2 - TGTGCCAGCAGCTTGACGAGGGATCGGGTTGCGGGAGGAGGATACAATGAGCAGTTCTTC CASSLTRDRVAGGGYNEQFF
TRBJ2-5 TRBV28 TRBD2 - TGTGCCAGCAGTTTAAGGAGACTAGCGGGAGAGACCCAGTACTTC CASSLRRLAGETQYF
TRBJ2-5 TRBV5-1 TRBD2 - TGCGCCAGCAGCCATCAGGGAGGGGAGACCCAGTACTTC CASSHQGGETQYF
TRBJ2-5 TRBV5-1 - many TGCGCCAGCAACGCGGGGTCCCAAGAGACCCAGTACTTC CASNAGSQETQYF